Below, one T cell receptor (beta chain) is given with its context. No antigen is known for it. The source of the sample is a study of T cells after yellow fever vaccination. Study-wide findings and caveats: Primary-vaccination clones mostly resurfaced post-booster (more than 95% CD4, just under 90% CD8). Clonotype sharing between CD4 and CD8 compartments was small.

CDR3 length: 17 residues. V was pared by 3 bases and J by 4 bases, with 15 bases of the junction left unmatched. CDR1 and CDR2 from the germline V gene are SGHKS and YYEKEE (reference sequence). The 5'RACE template-switching step produced TCR cDNA and added a universal primer site and UMIs. Each CDR3 protein is one row after TCRdb ran MiXCR on the 5' RACE reads. The table includes 450,000 to 650,000 distinct CDR3 sequences, about a fifth detected once. Sequencing used PBMCs, obtained 21 days after the first yellow fever vaccination. The receptor was derived from a young man who received the YFV17D yellow fever vaccine. This sequence joins TRBV5-5 and TRBJ2-5; the match to TRBD1 covers 7 bases. The CDR3 sequence is CASSYGFSTGMGETQYF. The CDR3 coding sequence is TGTGCCAGCAGCTACGGATTTTCGACAGGGATGGGAGAGACCCAGTACTTC.